This T cell receptor beta chain was found in a study of blood T cell repertoires in COVID-19 (TCRdb year 2020). With regard to the full study: The collaborator samples originated in the United States, Italy and Spain and spanned the acute and convalescent phases of COVID-19. The repertoires were released in a freely available public database meant as a resource for research on the immune response to SARS-CoV-2. HLA class I and class II types, where available, came from metadata supplied by the sample provider rather than from assay-based typing. The sample metadata nearly always contained a de-identified subject ID, COVID-19 status, age in years and sex. The samples were drawn from two sources: the first 160 participants of the ongoing ImmuneRACE study, and fewer than 1,500 subjects contributed by 6 global collaborators. The prospective study material was composed of cDNA or gDNA derived from T cells, B-cell-depleted T cells, or PBMCs. Subjects who had been exposed to COVID-19, were actively infected with it, or had recovered from it provided the deeply sampled blood TCRbeta repertoires that made up the dataset.

The collaborating institutions used their own protocols to collect whole blood in K2EDTA tubes. For TCRbeta analysis, collaborator samples were shipped as frozen whole blood, as isolated PBMCs, or as DNA extracted from either sample type. In regard to this clone: Its antigen is unknown. No qualities accompany the bases; no much larger clone lies one base away.

Results and caveats for the whole study, not just this receptor: The quantity of clinical and demographic metadata differed by source and by participant and was supplied without curation.

From its cysteine to its phenylalanine, the CDR3 spans 14 amino acids. Just CDR3 DNA is preserved here, 42 bases in frame from base 1. CDR1 SGHRS and CDR2 YFSETQ were looked up in the germline V gene. V loses 3 bases at its end and J loses 4 bases; junction bases beyond the gene matches: 5. TCRbeta CDR3 regions were amplified from genomic DNA using the immunoSEQ Assay, a bias-controlled multiplex PCR. As for the original processing: The number of nucleated cells in each sample was estimated by amplification of reference gene primers within the assay. To quantify the absolute abundance of each unique TCRbeta CDR3 rearrangement, sequence reads were collapsed and filtered. For each sample, productive Simpson clonality was calculated as the square root of Simpson's diversity index across productive rearrangements. Held by TCRdb, this immuneACCESS table contains in-frame sequences only and omits some clones. Under half of the omission traces to an unresolved V gene where checked; the cause of the rest is unknown. V and J calls and clone size are copied from that table; D and trimming were computed from the DNA. For this sample the table gives 98,000 or so clones, of which approximately 88% were detected only once. The ten largest account for approximately 5.1% of the sample.

This receptor chain uses TRBV5-1 and TRBJ2-7, with 9 junctional bases fitting TRBD1. The sequencing input was peripheral blood. This sequence was found in a human donor in a cohort sampled during active COVID-19. The CDR3 amino acid sequence is: CASSSDRGGYEQYF. At the DNA level, the sequence is TGCGCCAGCAGCTCGGACAGGGGAGGTTACGAGCAGTACTTC.